The clone carrying this T cell receptor (beta chain) showed up just a few times. V was pared by 0 bases and J by 3 bases, with 12 bases between. This CDR3 has 15 residues. Germline V gives CDR1 LGHNA, CDR2 YNFKEQ. TCRdb redid the calling of the RT-PCR reads with MiXCR, one entry per CDR3 protein. The table shows about 700,000 distinct CDR3 sequences, with approximately 15% occurring only once. The source is a female donor in good health, serving as a healthy control. The chain joins TRBV4-2 to TRBJ2-7; D is unclear. Sequenced: memory CD4+ T cells from blood. CDR3 residues: CASSQDTSNFYEQYF. DNA of the CDR3: TGTGCCAGCAGCCAAGATACCTCGAATTTCTACGAGCAGTACTTC.